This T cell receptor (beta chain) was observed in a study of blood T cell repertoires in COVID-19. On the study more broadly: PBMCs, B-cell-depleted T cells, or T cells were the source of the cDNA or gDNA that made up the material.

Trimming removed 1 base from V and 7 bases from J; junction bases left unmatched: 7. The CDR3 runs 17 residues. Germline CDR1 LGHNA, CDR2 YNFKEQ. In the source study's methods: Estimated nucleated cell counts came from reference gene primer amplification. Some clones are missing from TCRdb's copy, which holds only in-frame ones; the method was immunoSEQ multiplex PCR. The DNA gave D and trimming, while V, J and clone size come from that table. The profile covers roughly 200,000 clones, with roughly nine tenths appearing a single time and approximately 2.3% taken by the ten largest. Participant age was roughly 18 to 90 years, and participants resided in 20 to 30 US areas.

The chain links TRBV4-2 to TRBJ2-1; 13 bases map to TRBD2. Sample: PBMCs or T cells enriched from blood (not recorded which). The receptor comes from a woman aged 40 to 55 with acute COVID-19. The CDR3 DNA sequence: TGTGCCAGCAGCCAAGGACTAGCGGGGGGCCCACCGAATGAGCAGTTCTTC. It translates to CASSQGLAGGPPNEQFF.